Listed here are 9 T cell receptor beta chains from one sample, sequenced in a study of blood T cells in healthy people across ages. A second PCR, run for about 6 to 11 cycles, used a sample-barcoded 5' primer plus a J-beta primer mix. Via MiXCR, TCRdb re-called the 5' RACE reads, giving one row per CDR3 protein. In the table there are 910,000 or so distinct CDR3 sequences, roughly half of which are singletons. Material for sequencing was blood. Receptors were obtained from an older woman in good health.

The gene calls are TRBV28 and TRBJ2-3; TRBD1 might be the D (5 bases). The CDR3 has 14 amino acids. Germline CDR1 and CDR2: MDHEN and SYDVKM. Trimming took 3 bases from V and 6 from J, leaving 13 bases between them. CDR3 DNA: TGTGCCAGCAGTTTTGTCAGGGTGGCCGATACGCAGTATTTT. Protein sequence: CASSFVRVADTQYF.

This clonotype came up once. The CDR3 region is CSAHPGQGTGELFF. CDR3 nucleotide sequence: TGCAGTGCCCACCCGGGACAGGGGACCGGGGAGCTGTTTTTT. The chain joins TRBV20-1 to TRBJ2-2; TRBD1 matches 10 bases. V lost 6 bases to trimming and J lost 5 bases; unmatched junction nucleotides: 6. Germline V lookup: CDR1 DFQATT, CDR2 SNEGSKA (reference sequence). The CDR3 runs 14 residues.

This clonotype was seen more than once but under ten times. This chain joins TRBV12-3 or TRBV12-4 and TRBJ2-5; no clear D gene. V lost 2 bases and J 4 bases, leaving 17 bases between the germline ends. This CDR3 contains 16 residues. CDR3 in amino acids: CASSLYRGGPGETQYF. CDR3 DNA: TGTGCCAGCAGTTTATATCGAGGCGGCCCCGGAGAGACCCAGTACTTC.

This clonotype was seen a few times. The chain recombines TRBV20-1 with TRBJ2-3; a weak D match, TRBD2 (6 bases). Per the germline V gene, CDR1 is DFQATT and CDR2 is SNEGSKA (reference sequence). The CDR3 covers 17 residues. Trimming took off 1 base at V and 5 bases at J, with 22 bases between the two ends. The CDR3 DNA sequence: TGCAGTGCTAGAGGGTTAGCGGAAGCCACACGGGTAGATACGCAGTATTTT. It specifies CSARGLAEATRVDTQYF.

This clonotype showed up many times. The chain recombines TRBV4-3 with TRBJ2-1, with TRBD2 matching over 7 bases. The ends lost 1 base at V and 4 bases at J; junction bases unmatched: 10. Germline CDR1 is LGHNA and CDR2 is YSLEER. This CDR3 has 17 amino acids. The CDR3 region is CASSQVSGRLGYNEQFF. CDR3 DNA sequence: TGCGCCAGCAGCCAAGTTAGCGGGCGCCTGGGGTACAATGAGCAGTTCTTC.

This chain uses TRBV28 with TRBJ2-7, with a weak D call TRBD1 (6 bases). V gave up 6 bases and J gave up 4 bases, with 13 bases separating them. The germline gives CDR1 MDHEN, CDR2 SYDVKM. The CDR3 runs to 13 residues. The chain's CDR3 is CASSGQPLYEQYF. CDR3 coding DNA: TGTGCCAGCAGCGGACAGCCATTATACGAGCAGTACTTC.

This chain's CDR3 is CATSRDFGGNSPLHF. Written as DNA, the CDR3 is TGTGCCACCAGCAGAGATTTCGGCGGTAATTCACCCCTCCACTTT. This chain links TRBV15 with TRBJ1-6; D call uncertain. Trimming took off 0 bases at V and 6 bases at J, with 9 bases between the two ends. The CDR3 is 15 residues long. The germline V gene has CDR1 LNHNV and CDR2 YYDKDF (reference sequence).

This clonotype was picked up many times. This chain joins TRBV25-1 and TRBJ2-3, with no clear D. V was trimmed by 3 bases and J by 0 bases, leaving 7 bases between them. The CDR3 contains 14 residues. Per germline, CDR1 MGHDK and CDR2 SYGVNS. The CDR3 loop reads CASSDLGSTDTQYF. As DNA, the CDR3 is TGTGCCAGCAGTGATCTCGGCAGCACAGATACGCAGTATTTT.

This chain connects TRBV12-3 or TRBV12-4 to TRBJ2-7, with 7 bases that match TRBD2. The CDR3 spans 16 residues. Losses at the gene ends were 1 base for V and 4 bases for J; bases not matched to a gene: 10. CDR3 DNA sequence: TGTGCCAGCAGTTTAGGTTTGCGCGGGAGCAGTTACGAGCAGTACTTC. As protein: CASSLGLRGSSYEQYF.